This T cell receptor (beta chain) came from a study of blood T cell repertoires in COVID-19. The V end lost 5 bases, the J end lost 6 bases, and 14 bases lay between the germline ends. The germline V gene has CDR1 SGHNT and CDR2 YYREEE (reference sequence). The CDR3 has 13 amino acids. Clones were read by immunoSEQ multiplex PCR, and TCRdb kept only the in-frame ones, dropping some. The sample lists 150,000 to 200,000 clones; 80% were seen once. Sequenced material: peripheral blood. The rearrangement uses TRBV5-4 and TRBJ1-2; a weak D match, TRBD1 (5 bases). The TCR sequence derives from a man between 65 and 80 years old with active or convalescent COVID-19. The CDR3 nucleotides read TGTGCCAGCAGGAGCCCGGGGGGAGATGGCTACACCTTC. As protein: CASRSPGGDGYTF. Drawing the rest from reference TRBV5-4 and TRBJ1-2, the complete variable domain is ETGVTQSPTHLIKTRGQQVTLRCSSQSGHNTVSWYQQALGQGPQFIFQYYREEENGRGNFPPRFSGLQFPNYSSELNVNALELDDSALYLCASRSPGGDGYTFGSGTRLTVV.